This T cell receptor beta chain was captured in a study of CXCR3-negative and CXCR3-positive naive CD8 T cells. The CDR3 contains 13 residues. Germline CDR1 reads SQVTM; CDR2 reads ANQGSEA. Study conclusions and caveats: Naive subsets displayed similar surface CD5, and TCR strength was inferred from TRB CDR3 properties. In both naive subsets diversity was comparably high, whereas memory CD8+ cells showed much lower diversity. Hydrophobicity was higher for TRB CDR3s found in CXCR3-positive naive cells than in CXCR3-negative naive cells.

CD45RO-CCR7+CD27+CD95- characterized naive CD8+ T cells. Libraries were UMI-labeled 5' RACE TRB cDNA. After re-calling the 5' RACE reads, TCRdb lists one entry per CDR3 protein, DNA absent. The sample has about 130,000 distinct CDR3 sequences, and its top ten clones hold around 0.5%. Concerning this clonotype: Its antigen is not known.

This TCR was sampled from a human donor in good health. Some clones in this sample may be carry-over from other donors' samples. The sample comprised naive CXCR3- CD8+ T cells from blood. Subset of the sample: CD45RO-CCR7+CD27+CD95- naive CD8+ T cells lacking CXCR3 (TNR3-). This sequence joins TRBV29-1 and TRBJ2-1. CDR3 sequence reads: CSVERQNYNEQFF.